The sequence of this T cell receptor beta chain was determined in a study of cytomegalovirus exposure and HLA in healthy donors. General study results and limits: Clonal expansion, a later analysis showed, was greater in HLA-associated TCR beta chains than in equally common others. Association of a missense DCLRE1C variant with TCR beta V- and J-gene trimming was reported in a later analysis.

60 Vbeta and 13 Jbeta primers were used in PCR. Data came from immunoSEQ multiplex PCR; TCRdb stores just in-frame clones and leaves some out. The sample lists about 78,000 clones; 72% were seen once. Germline trimming cut 0 bases from V and 6 bases from J; bases unmatched to any gene: 16. Germline-derived CDR1 and CDR2 are GTSNPN and SVGIG (reference sequence). The CDR3 extends over 18 amino acids. About this clone itself: Its antigen is as yet unknown.

The sample taken for sequencing was PBMCs. The TCR originated in a woman aged 40 to 50 in good health and CMV-seropositive. The chain recombines TRBV30 with TRBJ2-2; 7 nucleotides match TRBD1. This CDR3 is CAWSVRAGGREWAGELFF. CDR3 DNA: TGTGCCTGGAGTGTACGGGCAGGGGGTCGTGAGTGGGCCGGGGAGCTGTTTTTT.